The TCR beta chain under discussion was sequenced for a study of cytomegalovirus exposure and HLA in healthy donors. Study-level findings and limits: It has been reported that TCR beta sequences accurately predicted the HLA-A and HLA-B alleles of most subjects. In a later analysis, DRB1 alleles had the most associated TCRs; HLA-C alleles the fewest.

As to this clone: Antigen: not known.

Primers included in the PCR were 60 Vbeta and 13 Jbeta primers. Assay: immunoSEQ multiplex PCR; the TCRdb copy retains only in-frame clones and omits some. The sample lists 150,000 to 200,000 clones, approximately 70% seen once, with 4.5% to 5% in the top ten. The sample consisted of PBMCs. The TCR sequence derives from a man between 18 and 29 years old in good health and CMV-seropositive.

The CDR3 DNA follows: TGTGCCAGCAGCTTGGAGCAGGCGAACACTGAAGCTTTCTTT. The encoded protein is CASSLEQANTEAFF. The chain combines TRBV5-6 with TRBJ1-1, with D unclear. CDR1 SGHDT and CDR2 YYEEEE come from the germline V gene. The CDR3 extends over 14 amino acids. The V gene lost 0 bases and the J gene lost 1 base, with 7 bases spanning the gap. Full variable domain (rest looked up from reference TRBV5-6 and TRBJ1-1): DAGVTQSPTHLIKTRGQQVTLRCSPKSGHDTVSWYQQALGQGPQFIFQYYEEEERQRGNFPDRFSGHQFPNYSSELNVNALLLGDSALYLCASSLEQANTEAFFGQGTRLTVV.